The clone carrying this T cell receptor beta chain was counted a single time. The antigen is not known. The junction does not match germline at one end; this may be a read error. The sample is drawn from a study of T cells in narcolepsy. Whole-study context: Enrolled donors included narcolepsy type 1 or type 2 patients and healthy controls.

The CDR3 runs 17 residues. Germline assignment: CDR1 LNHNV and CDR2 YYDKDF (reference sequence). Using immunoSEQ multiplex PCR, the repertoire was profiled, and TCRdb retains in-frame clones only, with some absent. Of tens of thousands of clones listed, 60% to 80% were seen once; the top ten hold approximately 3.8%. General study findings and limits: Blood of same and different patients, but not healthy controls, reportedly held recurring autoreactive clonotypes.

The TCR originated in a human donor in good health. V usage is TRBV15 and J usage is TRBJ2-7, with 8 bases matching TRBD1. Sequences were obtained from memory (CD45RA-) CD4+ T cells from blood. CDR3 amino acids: CVTSIGQGGAGMSEQYF. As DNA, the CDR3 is TGTGTCACCAGCATAGGACAGGGAGGTGCGGGAATGAGCGAGCAGTACTTC.